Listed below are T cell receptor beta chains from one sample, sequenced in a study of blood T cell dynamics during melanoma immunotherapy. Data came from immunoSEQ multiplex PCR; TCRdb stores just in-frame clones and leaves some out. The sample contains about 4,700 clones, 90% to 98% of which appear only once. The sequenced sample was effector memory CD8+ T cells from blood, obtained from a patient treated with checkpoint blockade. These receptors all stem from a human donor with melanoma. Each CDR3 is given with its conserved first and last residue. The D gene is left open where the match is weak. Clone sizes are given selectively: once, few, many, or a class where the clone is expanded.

cdr3_nt: TGTGCCAGTAGTATGGGGGCCTCCTACGAGCAGTACTTC
cdr3_aa: CASSMGASYEQYF
clone_size: once
d_call: -
v_call: TRBV19
j_call: TRBJ2-7

cdr3_nt: TGTGCCATCAAAAGGGATTCGTCCTATAATTCACCCCTCCACTTT
cdr3_aa: CAIKRDSSYNSPLHF
clone_size: -
d_call: -
v_call: TRBV10-3
j_call: TRBJ1-6

cdr3_nt: TGTGCCAGCAGCTTAGGATTGGGCGAGCAGTACTTC
cdr3_aa: CASSLGLGEQYF
clone_size: -
d_call: -
v_call: TRBV13
j_call: TRBJ2-7

cdr3_nt: TGCGCCAGCAACGACGTGGGGGGCCAAGAGACCCAGTACTTC
cdr3_aa: CASNDVGGQETQYF
clone_size: -
d_call: -
v_call: TRBV4-1
j_call: TRBJ2-5

cdr3_nt: TGTGCCAGCAGTTCGAACGCGGGAGAGTTTTTCACAGATACGCAGTATTTT
cdr3_aa: CASSSNAGEFFTDTQYF
clone_size: -
d_call: TRBD2
v_call: TRBV28
j_call: TRBJ2-3

cdr3_nt: TGTGCCAGCAGGACGGGACTAGCGGGTCCCCATGAGCAGTTCTTC
cdr3_aa: CASRTGLAGPHEQFF
clone_size: -
d_call: TRBD2
v_call: TRBV27
j_call: TRBJ2-1

cdr3_nt: TGTGCCAGCAGCGTAGGAGGTTCCCCCGGGGAGCTGTTTTTT
cdr3_aa: CASSVGGSPGELFF
clone_size: -
d_call: -
v_call: TRBV9
j_call: TRBJ2-2

cdr3_nt: TGTGCCAGCAGCTGGAGGAAGGACGACATCTCTGGGGCCAACGTCCTGACTTTC
cdr3_aa: CASSWRKDDISGANVLTF
clone_size: -
d_call: -
v_call: TRBV7-9
j_call: TRBJ2-6

cdr3_nt: TGTGCCAGCAGCGACCGGGACAGGGCCTATGGCTACACCTTC
cdr3_aa: CASSDRDRAYGYTF
clone_size: -
d_call: TRBD1
v_call: TRBV9
j_call: TRBJ1-2

cdr3_nt: TGTGCCAGCAGTGAAGCTGGCACCTCCTACGAGCAGTACTTC
cdr3_aa: CASSEAGTSYEQYF
clone_size: -
d_call: -
v_call: TRBV6-1
j_call: TRBJ2-7

cdr3_nt: TGTGCCAGCAGTTTTTGGGGGAATGAGCAGTTCTTC
cdr3_aa: CASSFWGNEQFF
clone_size: -
d_call: -
v_call: TRBV27
j_call: TRBJ2-1

cdr3_nt: TGTGCCACCCTTGCCAGCGGGAGTACAGATACGCAGTATTTT
cdr3_aa: CATLASGSTDTQYF
clone_size: -
d_call: TRBD2
v_call: TRBV2
j_call: TRBJ2-3

cdr3_nt: TGTGCCAGCAGCTTCTCCGGGACAGGGGGTTTCGAGGGCACAGATACGCAGTATTTT
cdr3_aa: CASSFSGTGGFEGTDTQYF
clone_size: -
d_call: TRBD1
v_call: TRBV7-8
j_call: TRBJ2-3

cdr3_nt: TGTGCCAGCAGCTTAGTGAGGGGTACCTACGAGCAGTACTTC
cdr3_aa: CASSLVRGTYEQYF
clone_size: -
d_call: -
v_call: TRBV11-1
j_call: TRBJ2-7

cdr3_nt: TGTGCCAGCAGCCTGGGGAGGGCCCCCTACGAGCAGTACTTC
cdr3_aa: CASSLGRAPYEQYF
clone_size: few
d_call: TRBD2
v_call: TRBV7-3
j_call: TRBJ2-7

cdr3_nt: TGTGCCAGCAGTGATACGGATGGCTACACCTTC
cdr3_aa: CASSDTDGYTF
clone_size: -
d_call: -
v_call: TRBV2
j_call: TRBJ1-2

cdr3_nt: TGTGCCAGCAGAGAGGAGTACACAGATACGCAGTATTTT
cdr3_aa: CASREEYTDTQYF
clone_size: -
d_call: -
v_call: TRBV9
j_call: TRBJ2-3

cdr3_nt: TGTGCCAGTAGGAACCCCCGCGACAGCGGGAACACCGGGGAGCTGTTTTTT
cdr3_aa: CASRNPRDSGNTGELFF
clone_size: -
d_call: -
v_call: TRBV19
j_call: TRBJ2-2

cdr3_nt: TGTGCCAGCAGTGAAAGGCCCCTCTACGAGCAGTACTTC
cdr3_aa: CASSERPLYEQYF
clone_size: -
d_call: -
v_call: TRBV6-1
j_call: TRBJ2-7

cdr3_nt: TGTGCCAGCAGAAGGGACAGGGGAAGCGCAGATACGCAGTATTTT
cdr3_aa: CASRRDRGSADTQYF
clone_size: -
d_call: TRBD1
v_call: TRBV6-5
j_call: TRBJ2-3

cdr3_nt: TGTGCCAGCAGCCCGCGGGAGGCCAGGTACGAGCAGTACTTC
cdr3_aa: CASSPREARYEQYF
clone_size: -
d_call: TRBD2
v_call: TRBV7-6
j_call: TRBJ2-7

cdr3_nt: TGTGCCAGCAGTCTCGGACCGACCCCGTCGGACTACGAGCAGTACTTC
cdr3_aa: CASSLGPTPSDYEQYF
clone_size: -
d_call: -
v_call: TRBV27
j_call: TRBJ2-7

cdr3_nt: TGTGCCAGCAGTTTGGGTGGGAGCACAGATACGCAGTATTTT
cdr3_aa: CASSLGGSTDTQYF
clone_size: -
d_call: -
v_call: TRBV27
j_call: TRBJ2-3

cdr3_nt: TGTGCCAGCAGCTTGGGGGGCACGAACACCTACGAGCAGTACTTC
cdr3_aa: CASSLGGTNTYEQYF
clone_size: -
d_call: -
v_call: TRBV5-4
j_call: TRBJ2-7

cdr3_nt: TGTGCCAGCAGCAAAAACAAGAGGGGACTAGCGGGAGGGAAGGCCACCTACGAGCAGTACTTC
cdr3_aa: CASSKNKRGLAGGKATYEQYF
clone_size: -
d_call: -
v_call: TRBV21-1
j_call: TRBJ2-7

cdr3_nt: TGTGCCAGCAGTAAACCGCACGGTCGTGAGCAGTTCTTC
cdr3_aa: CASSKPHGREQFF
clone_size: -
d_call: -
v_call: TRBV6-5
j_call: TRBJ2-1

cdr3_nt: TGCGCCAGCAGCTCTACAGGGGAGGAAGGCAATGAGCAGTTCTTC
cdr3_aa: CASSSTGEEGNEQFF
clone_size: -
d_call: -
v_call: TRBV5-1
j_call: TRBJ2-1

cdr3_nt: TGTGCCAGCAGCTCGGGGGAGGTAGAAAACTATGGCTACACCTTC
cdr3_aa: CASSSGEVENYGYTF
clone_size: -
d_call: -
v_call: TRBV7-9
j_call: TRBJ1-2

cdr3_nt: TGCGCCAGCAGTGGGGGACTAGCGGGAGGGATTAATGAGCAGTTCTTC
cdr3_aa: CASSGGLAGGINEQFF
clone_size: -
d_call: TRBD2
v_call: TRBV10-1
j_call: TRBJ2-1

cdr3_nt: TGTGCCAGCTCAATGGGACGGGATGGGGGAAGCACGAGCTACGAGCAGTACTTC
cdr3_aa: CASSMGRDGGSTSYEQYF
clone_size: -
d_call: -
v_call: TRBV18
j_call: TRBJ2-7

cdr3_nt: TGTGCCAGCAGCTATGGACAGGGGGCACCCTCTCGGGCCAACGTCCTGACTTTC
cdr3_aa: CASSYGQGAPSRANVLTF
clone_size: -
d_call: TRBD1
v_call: TRBV27
j_call: TRBJ2-6

cdr3_nt: TGCAGCCTAAGGGACAGTCGCTCTGGGGCCAACGTCCTGACTTTC
cdr3_aa: CSLRDSRSGANVLTF
clone_size: -
d_call: TRBD1
v_call: TRBV29-1
j_call: TRBJ2-6

cdr3_nt: TGTGCCAGCAGCTTGACGGGACAGGGGCAAGCTAACTATGGCTACACCTTC
cdr3_aa: CASSLTGQGQANYGYTF
clone_size: -
d_call: TRBD1
v_call: TRBV5-4
j_call: TRBJ1-2

cdr3_nt: TGTGCCAGCAGCTTAGAGCTGTGGGGGGGCCGAAACATTCAGTACTTC
cdr3_aa: CASSLELWGGRNIQYF
clone_size: -
d_call: -
v_call: TRBV7-8
j_call: TRBJ2-4

cdr3_nt: TGTGCCAGCAGCTTGGGCGGGAGAGAGACCCAGTACTTC
cdr3_aa: CASSLGGRETQYF
clone_size: -
d_call: TRBD2
v_call: TRBV5-6
j_call: TRBJ2-5

cdr3_nt: TGTGCCAGCAGATCCGGGGACTACACCGGGGAGCTGTTTTTT
cdr3_aa: CASRSGDYTGELFF
clone_size: -
d_call: -
v_call: TRBV7-6
j_call: TRBJ2-2

cdr3_nt: TGTGCCAGCAGCTCCTGGACGGCGAACACTGAAGCTTTCTTT
cdr3_aa: CASSSWTANTEAFF
clone_size: -
d_call: -
v_call: TRBV5-4
j_call: TRBJ1-1

cdr3_nt: TGTGCCAGTAGTATACTGGCGAACACCGGGGAGCTGTTTTTT
cdr3_aa: CASSILANTGELFF
clone_size: -
d_call: -
v_call: TRBV19
j_call: TRBJ2-2

cdr3_nt: TGTGCCAGCAGTTACTGGGACAGGGCCGAAGAGACCCAGTACTTC
cdr3_aa: CASSYWDRAEETQYF
clone_size: -
d_call: TRBD1
v_call: TRBV6-5
j_call: TRBJ2-5

cdr3_nt: TGTGCCAGCAGTCCCCAGAAGGGGGCTTCCAGCTCCTACGAGCAGTACTTC
cdr3_aa: CASSPQKGASSSYEQYF
clone_size: -
d_call: TRBD1
v_call: TRBV27
j_call: TRBJ2-7

cdr3_nt: TGTGCCAGCAGTTTATCCTATAATTCACCCCTCCACTTT
cdr3_aa: CASSLSYNSPLHF
clone_size: -
d_call: -
v_call: TRBV27
j_call: TRBJ1-6

cdr3_nt: TGTGCCAGCATGGGCAGAGCAGACTATGGCTACACCTTC
cdr3_aa: CASMGRADYGYTF
clone_size: -
d_call: -
v_call: TRBV2
j_call: TRBJ1-2

cdr3_nt: TGTGCCAGCAGTGAAATGGAGGGCGGGGGCAGTAATCAGCCCCAGCATTTT
cdr3_aa: CASSEMEGGGSNQPQHF
clone_size: -
d_call: -
v_call: TRBV6-1
j_call: TRBJ1-5

cdr3_nt: TGTGCCAGCAGCATGAGGGACAGGCTGGAGGCTGGCTACACCTTC
cdr3_aa: CASSMRDRLEAGYTF
clone_size: -
d_call: TRBD1
v_call: TRBV7-3
j_call: TRBJ1-2

cdr3_nt: TGTGCCAGCAGTTTTAGAGGCTCCTACAATGAGCAGTTCTTC
cdr3_aa: CASSFRGSYNEQFF
clone_size: -
d_call: -
v_call: TRBV27
j_call: TRBJ2-1

cdr3_nt: TGCAGTGCTAGGATAAACTATGGCTACACCTTC
cdr3_aa: CSARINYGYTF
clone_size: -
d_call: -
v_call: TRBV20-1
j_call: TRBJ1-2

cdr3_nt: TGTGCCAGTAGTTCGGCGGGATCCTACAATGAGCAGTTCTTC
cdr3_aa: CASSSAGSYNEQFF
clone_size: -
d_call: -
v_call: TRBV19
j_call: TRBJ2-1

cdr3_nt: TGTGCCAGCAGTAGCGGGGGTAGCTCCTACAATGAGCAGTTCTTC
cdr3_aa: CASSSGGSSYNEQFF
clone_size: -
d_call: TRBD2
v_call: TRBV27
j_call: TRBJ2-1

cdr3_nt: TGTGCCAGCAGTACGAGGAACCTGAACACCGGGGAGCTGTTTTTT
cdr3_aa: CASSTRNLNTGELFF
clone_size: -
d_call: -
v_call: TRBV28
j_call: TRBJ2-2

cdr3_nt: TGTGCCAGCAGCTTTTTAGCCTACAATGAGCAGTTCTTC
cdr3_aa: CASSFLAYNEQFF
clone_size: -
d_call: -
v_call: TRBV7-3
j_call: TRBJ2-1